This is a list of T cell receptor beta chains from one sample in a study of neoadjuvant anti-PD-1 for oral cavity cancer. Only in-frame clones appear in the TCRdb table, and some are missing; sequencing was by immunoSEQ multiplex PCR. The sample carries 30,000 to 35,000 clones, roughly 89% recorded once. The sample consisted of PBMCs, taken before nivolumab (anti-PD-1) treatment. Receptor source: a person aged 40 to 85 with oral cavity squamous cell carcinoma. Both conserved end residues are part of each CDR3. Each record gives: clone size, V gene, D gene, J gene, CDR3 DNA, CDR3 protein. A D gene is named only where the DNA matches it firmly. Clone size is not always given. Where it is, it says once, few, many or a class for expanded clones.

clone size: -
V gene: TRBV7-9
D gene: -
J gene: TRBJ1-1
CDR3 DNA: TGTGCCAGCAGCTTAGTCAACACTGAAGCTTTCTTT
CDR3 protein: CASSLVNTEAFF

clone size: -
V gene: TRBV28
D gene: TRBD1
J gene: TRBJ1-2
CDR3 DNA: TGTGCCAGCAATTTTGAGACAGGGGGATCCAGTAGGGGCTACACCTTC
CDR3 protein: CASNFETGGSSRGYTF

clone size: -
V gene: TRBV2
D gene: -
J gene: TRBJ2-7
CDR3 DNA: TGTGCCAGCAGTGGTAACGAGCAGTACTTC
CDR3 protein: CASSGNEQYF

clone size: -
V gene: TRBV6-5
D gene: -
J gene: TRBJ2-5
CDR3 DNA: TGTGCCAGCACCCCGGGATCTCAAGAGACCCAGTACTTC
CDR3 protein: CASTPGSQETQYF

clone size: -
V gene: TRBV7-9
D gene: TRBD1
J gene: TRBJ1-3
CDR3 DNA: TGTGCCAGCAGCCGCGGGACAGGGTACGAAAACACCATATATTTT
CDR3 protein: CASSRGTGYENTIYF

clone size: -
V gene: TRBV27
D gene: TRBD1
J gene: TRBJ1-5
CDR3 DNA: TGTGCCAGCAGTCAGGGACAGGGCAATCAGCCCCAGCATTTT
CDR3 protein: CASSQGQGNQPQHF

clone size: -
V gene: TRBV10-3
D gene: TRBD1
J gene: TRBJ1-2
CDR3 DNA: TGTGCCATCAGTGAGTTCATCAGGGGGTTGGACTATGGCTACACCTTC
CDR3 protein: CAISEFIRGLDYGYTF

clone size: -
V gene: TRBV7-7
D gene: TRBD2
J gene: TRBJ2-1
CDR3 DNA: TGTGCCAGCAGCTTCAGCGGGAGAAACAATGAGCAGTTCTTC
CDR3 protein: CASSFSGRNNEQFF

clone size: -
V gene: TRBV18
D gene: -
J gene: TRBJ1-2
CDR3 DNA: TGTGCCAGCTCACCAGAGACTATCCGTGTCTATGGCTACACCTTC
CDR3 protein: CASSPETIRVYGYTF

clone size: -
V gene: TRBV5-4
D gene: TRBD1
J gene: TRBJ1-4
CDR3 DNA: TGTGCCAGCAGCCCTGGACAGGGCGCCAACTTGCCCGGAGTCGGTGAACTGTTTTTT
CDR3 protein: CASSPGQGANLPGVGELFF

clone size: -
V gene: TRBV9
D gene: TRBD1
J gene: TRBJ2-6
CDR3 DNA: TGTGCCAGCAGCGTAGGAACAGGGGGCTCTGGGGCCAACGTCCTGACTTTC
CDR3 protein: CASSVGTGGSGANVLTF

clone size: -
V gene: TRBV2
D gene: TRBD1
J gene: TRBJ1-3
CDR3 DNA: TGTGCCACCGCGGGGGACAGGATCGGGAACACCATATATTTT
CDR3 protein: CATAGDRIGNTIYF

clone size: -
V gene: TRBV19
D gene: -
J gene: TRBJ2-7
CDR3 DNA: TGTGCCAGTAGCCAGGGAGGAATGGGCTACGAGCAGTACTTC
CDR3 protein: CASSQGGMGYEQYF

clone size: -
V gene: TRBV7-2
D gene: TRBD2
J gene: TRBJ2-2
CDR3 DNA: TGTGCCAGCAGCTTAGAGGGACTAGCGGGGGACACCGGGGAGCTGTTTTTT
CDR3 protein: CASSLEGLAGDTGELFF

clone size: -
V gene: TRBV6-6
D gene: -
J gene: TRBJ1-4
CDR3 DNA: TGTGCCAGCAGCCGTGATCGGGGGGAAAAACTGTTTTTT
CDR3 protein: CASSRDRGEKLFF

clone size: -
V gene: TRBV4-1
D gene: -
J gene: TRBJ1-2
CDR3 DNA: TGCGCCAGCAGCCAAGGGGTCCAGTTCTTTGGGTATGGCTACACCTTC
CDR3 protein: CASSQGVQFFGYGYTF

clone size: -
V gene: TRBV30
D gene: -
J gene: TRBJ2-5
CDR3 DNA: TGTGCCTGGAGCAGAGGACTGGACCGACTAAAGACCCAAGAGACCCAGTACTTC
CDR3 protein: CAWSRGLDRLKTQETQYF

clone size: -
V gene: TRBV7-2
D gene: -
J gene: TRBJ2-7
CDR3 DNA: TGTGCCAGCAGCTTGACCTACCCTCGGGCGGGGAGCGGGTACGAGCAGTACTTC
CDR3 protein: CASSLTYPRAGSGYEQYF

clone size: -
V gene: TRBV2
D gene: -
J gene: TRBJ2-1
CDR3 DNA: TGTGCCAGCAGGACAGCGAGCTCCTACAATGAGCAGTTCTTC
CDR3 protein: CASRTASSYNEQFF

clone size: -
V gene: TRBV19
D gene: -
J gene: TRBJ1-2
CDR3 DNA: TGTGCCAGTAGCCGGGAGGGGGTTTTCTATGGCTACACCTTC
CDR3 protein: CASSREGVFYGYTF

clone size: -
V gene: TRBV13
D gene: -
J gene: TRBJ1-2
CDR3 DNA: TGTGCCAGCAGCTTAACAGCTAACTATGGCTACACCTTC
CDR3 protein: CASSLTANYGYTF

clone size: -
V gene: TRBV6-7
D gene: -
J gene: TRBJ2-7
CDR3 DNA: TGTGCCAGCAGTCCCCACTCCTACGAGCAGTACTTC
CDR3 protein: CASSPHSYEQYF

clone size: once
V gene: TRBV5-6
D gene: TRBD1
J gene: TRBJ1-2
CDR3 DNA: TGTGCCAGCAGCTTGGTGACAGGGGGGGATGGCTACACCTTC
CDR3 protein: CASSLVTGGDGYTF

clone size: -
V gene: TRBV6-1
D gene: TRBD2
J gene: TRBJ2-5
CDR3 DNA: TGTGCCAGCAGTTCCACTAGCGGGGGGGTAGAGACCCAGTACTTC
CDR3 protein: CASSSTSGGVETQYF

clone size: -
V gene: TRBV14
D gene: TRBD1
J gene: TRBJ1-1
CDR3 DNA: TGTGCCAGCAGCCAACACAGGGGCACTGAAGCTTTCTTT
CDR3 protein: CASSQHRGTEAFF

clone size: -
V gene: TRBV19
D gene: TRBD2
J gene: TRBJ2-1
CDR3 DNA: TGTGCCAGTAGTATAACTAGCGGGGGGGCGAATGAGCAGTTCTTC
CDR3 protein: CASSITSGGANEQFF

clone size: -
V gene: TRBV4-3
D gene: -
J gene: TRBJ2-7
CDR3 DNA: TGCGCCAGCAGCCAAGGTCTCGACTACGAGCAGTACTTC
CDR3 protein: CASSQGLDYEQYF

clone size: -
V gene: TRBV7-2
D gene: -
J gene: TRBJ1-1
CDR3 DNA: TGTGCCAGCAGCTTTTCCCAGGGGAACACTGAAGCTTTCTTT
CDR3 protein: CASSFSQGNTEAFF

clone size: -
V gene: TRBV4-1
D gene: -
J gene: TRBJ2-1
CDR3 DNA: TGCGCCAGCAGCCAAGACTGGGCAGGGAATGACAATGAGCAGTTCTTC
CDR3 protein: CASSQDWAGNDNEQFF

clone size: -
V gene: TRBV9
D gene: -
J gene: TRBJ1-2
CDR3 DNA: TGTGCCAGCAGCGTAGTCGAGGGAAGTACGGGCTACACCTTC
CDR3 protein: CASSVVEGSTGYTF

clone size: -
V gene: TRBV7-9
D gene: -
J gene: TRBJ2-5
CDR3 DNA: TGTGCCAGCAGCCTCAGGACAGACCGGAGGGAGACCCAGTACTTC
CDR3 protein: CASSLRTDRRETQYF

clone size: -
V gene: TRBV18
D gene: -
J gene: TRBJ2-2
CDR3 DNA: TGTGCCAGCTCACCACCAGGGCGCACCGGGGAGCTGTTTTTT
CDR3 protein: CASSPPGRTGELFF

clone size: -
V gene: TRBV5-5
D gene: -
J gene: TRBJ2-1
CDR3 DNA: TGTGCCAGCAGCCGCAGTACAGGGCGCGCCTACAATGAGCAGTTCTTC
CDR3 protein: CASSRSTGRAYNEQFF

clone size: -
V gene: TRBV28
D gene: -
J gene: TRBJ2-1
CDR3 DNA: TGTGCCAGCAGTTTAAAAGGGGCCTACAATGAGCAGTTCTTC
CDR3 protein: CASSLKGAYNEQFF

clone size: -
V gene: TRBV6-1
D gene: -
J gene: TRBJ1-1
CDR3 DNA: TGTGCCAGCAACCGGGACGGGATGAACACTGAAGCTTTCTTT
CDR3 protein: CASNRDGMNTEAFF

clone size: -
V gene: TRBV9
D gene: -
J gene: TRBJ2-2
CDR3 DNA: TGTGCCAGCAGCGTAGGGCTCAGCGCGAACACCGGGGAGCTGTTTTTT
CDR3 protein: CASSVGLSANTGELFF

clone size: -
V gene: TRBV9
D gene: TRBD2
J gene: TRBJ2-7
CDR3 DNA: TGTGCCAGCAGCGTAGAAGCTAGCGGGGGGGCCTACGAGCAGTACTTC
CDR3 protein: CASSVEASGGAYEQYF

clone size: -
V gene: TRBV29-1
D gene: -
J gene: TRBJ2-3
CDR3 DNA: TGCAGCGCTGGGTATGGCGGGGGCCTCACAGATACGCAGTATTTT
CDR3 protein: CSAGYGGGLTDTQYF

clone size: -
V gene: TRBV28
D gene: -
J gene: TRBJ1-1
CDR3 DNA: TGTGCCAGCAGGGACAGTCTGAACACTGAAGCTTTCTTT
CDR3 protein: CASRDSLNTEAFF

clone size: -
V gene: TRBV10-3
D gene: TRBD1
J gene: TRBJ1-1
CDR3 DNA: TGTGCCATCAGTGGGGGGGACAGGGGGAGAGTCGTGAACACTGAAGCTTTCTTT
CDR3 protein: CAISGGDRGRVVNTEAFF

clone size: -
V gene: TRBV28
D gene: -
J gene: TRBJ2-3
CDR3 DNA: TGTGCCAGCAGACTTGGGAGCACAGATACGCAGTATTTT
CDR3 protein: CASRLGSTDTQYF

clone size: once
V gene: TRBV5-1
D gene: -
J gene: TRBJ1-5
CDR3 DNA: TGCGCCAGCAGCTTTTCCGGGGCTAGCAATCAGCCCCAGCATTTT
CDR3 protein: CASSFSGASNQPQHF

clone size: once
V gene: TRBV7-9
D gene: -
J gene: TRBJ1-1
CDR3 DNA: TGTGCCAGCAGCCAGGGAAAGACTGAAGCTTTCTTT
CDR3 protein: CASSQGKTEAFF